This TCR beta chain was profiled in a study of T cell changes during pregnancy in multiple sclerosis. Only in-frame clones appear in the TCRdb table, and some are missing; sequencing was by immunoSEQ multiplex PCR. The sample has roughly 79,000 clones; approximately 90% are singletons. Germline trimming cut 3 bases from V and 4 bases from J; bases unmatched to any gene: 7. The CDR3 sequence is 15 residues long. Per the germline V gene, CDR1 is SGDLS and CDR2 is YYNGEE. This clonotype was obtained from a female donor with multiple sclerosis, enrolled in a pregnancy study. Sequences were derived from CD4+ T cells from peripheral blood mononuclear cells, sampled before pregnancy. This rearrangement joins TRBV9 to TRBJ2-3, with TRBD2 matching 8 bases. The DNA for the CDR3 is TGTGCCAGCAGCGAGGGACTAGTTCATCCAGATACGCAGTATTTT. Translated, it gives CASSEGLVHPDTQYF.